The entry below gives a single T cell receptor beta chain sequence along with its context. Antigen specificity is unknown. These data are taken from a study of OX40 agonist ivuxolimab in advanced cancers. Study-wide context: Ivuxolimab, an antibody acting as an agonist of OX40 (CD134), was used to treat patients. Eligibility rules accepted prior anti-PD-1, anti-PD-L1 or anti-CTLA-4 therapy, and approximately 40% had some. Study results and caveats: There was clonal expansion of CD4+ and CD8+ blood T cells by week 6 at 0.1 to 3.0 mg/kg.

Enrollment shut out patients with autoimmune disease history or systemic immunosuppression. TCRdb's table, derived via immunoSEQ multiplex PCR, lists solely in-frame clones and lacks some. The table has 60,000 to 85,000 clones, 89% seen once. Germline loops: CDR1 SGHNT, CDR2 YYREEE (reference sequence). The CDR3 sequence is 15 residues long. Trimming took 0 bases from V and 3 from J, leaving 11 bases between them. The TCR sequence derives from an adult with an advanced solid tumor such as melanoma, head and neck, liver or kidney cancer. This sample comprised CD4+ or CD8+ T cells sorted from blood, obtained in a trial of the OX40 agonist ivuxolimab. The chain employs TRBV5-4 and TRBJ2-3, with TRBD2 as a possible D gene (5 bases). Here the CDR3 DNA reads TGTGCCAGCAGCTTGGAGCTAGCAGGAACAGATACGCAGTATTTT. Its protein is CASSLELAGTDTQYF.